The sequence of this TCR beta chain was determined in a study of T cells in women clearing cervical HPV infection. CDR3 size: 15 residues. Germline CDR1 reads SGHAT; CDR2 reads FQNNGV. TCRdb keeps only in-frame clones here, not all; method: immunoSEQ multiplex PCR. Its clone listing holds 15,000 to 20,000 clones. Concerning this clone itself: Read data end 3 residues before the CDR3 end; the end is taken from the germline J gene.

The sequenced sample consisted of blood buffy coat. The chain is built from TRBV11-2 and TRBJ1-4; D ambiguous. The receptor's source is a woman between 18 and 70 years old with a cervical HPV16 infection that either progressed to CIN3+ or cleared (not recorded which). Incomplete CDR3 DNA: TGTGCCAGCAGCTTAGAATGGGCAGCTGATTCACCA. Protein sequence: CASSLEWAADSP. The complete CDR3 sequence is CASSLEWAADSPLFF.